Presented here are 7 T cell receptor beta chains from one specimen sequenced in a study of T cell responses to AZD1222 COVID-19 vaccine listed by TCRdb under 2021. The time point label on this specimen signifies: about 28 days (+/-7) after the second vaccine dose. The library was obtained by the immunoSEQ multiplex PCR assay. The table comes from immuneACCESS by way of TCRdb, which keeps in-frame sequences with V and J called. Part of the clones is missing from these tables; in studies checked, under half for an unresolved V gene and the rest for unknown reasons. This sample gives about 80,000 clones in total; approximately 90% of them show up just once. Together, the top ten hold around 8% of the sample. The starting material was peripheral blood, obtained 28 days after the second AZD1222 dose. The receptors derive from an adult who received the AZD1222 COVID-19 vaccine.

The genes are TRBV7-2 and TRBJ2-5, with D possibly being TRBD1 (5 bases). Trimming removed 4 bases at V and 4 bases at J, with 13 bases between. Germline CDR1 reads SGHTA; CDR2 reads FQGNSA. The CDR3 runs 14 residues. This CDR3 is CASSSDSLRETQYF. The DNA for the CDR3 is TGTGCCAGCAGCTCCGACAGTCTCCGAGAGACCCAGTACTTC. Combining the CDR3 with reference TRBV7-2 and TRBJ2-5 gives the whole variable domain GAGVSQSPSNKVTEKGKDVELRCDPISGHTALYWYRQSLGQGLEFLIYFQGNSAPDKSGLPSDRFSAERTGGSVSTLTIQRTQQEDSAVYLCASSSDSLRETQYFGPGTRLLVL.

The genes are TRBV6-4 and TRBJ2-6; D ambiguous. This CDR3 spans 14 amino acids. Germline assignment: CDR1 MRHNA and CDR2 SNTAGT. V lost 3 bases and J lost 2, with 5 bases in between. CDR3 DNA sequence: TGTGCCAGCAGTGAGCAGGCTGGGGCCAACGTCCTGACTTTC. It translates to CASSEQAGANVLTF.

CDR3 nucleotides: TGTGCCAGCAGTGGGACAGGCAAAAGCACAGATACGCAGTATTTT. Translation: CASSGTGKSTDTQYF. The J gene is TRBJ2-3, the V gene TRBV27, with 8 bases fitting TRBD1. V lost 5 bases to trimming and J lost 0 bases; unmatched junction nucleotides: 4. CDR3 size: 15 residues. CDR1 and CDR2 (germline): MNHEY, SMNVEV (reference sequence).

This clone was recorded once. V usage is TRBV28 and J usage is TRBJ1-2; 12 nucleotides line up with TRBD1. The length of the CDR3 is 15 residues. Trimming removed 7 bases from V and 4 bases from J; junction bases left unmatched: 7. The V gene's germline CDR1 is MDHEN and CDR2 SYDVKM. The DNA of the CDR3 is TGTGCCAGCACCGGGACAGGGGGCGCGTTCTATGGCTACACCTTC. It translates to CASTGTGGAFYGYTF.

CDR3 sequence reads: CASSEGVAGKYEQYF. DNA for the CDR3: TGTGCCAGCAGTGAAGGGGTAGCGGGAAAATACGAGCAGTACTTC. The V and J genes are TRBV2 and TRBJ2-7, with TRBD2 matching 8 bases. From germline, CDR1 is SNHLY and CDR2 FYNNEI. V shed 1 base and J 4 bases; nucleotides not matched to a gene: 6. The CDR3 has 15 amino acids.

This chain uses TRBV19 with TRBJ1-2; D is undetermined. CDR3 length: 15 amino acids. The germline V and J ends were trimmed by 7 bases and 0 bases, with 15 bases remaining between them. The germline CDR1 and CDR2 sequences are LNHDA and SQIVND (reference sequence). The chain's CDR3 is CASNEPGLTNYGYTF. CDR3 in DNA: TGTGCCAGTAATGAACCGGGTCTCACTAACTATGGCTACACCTTC.

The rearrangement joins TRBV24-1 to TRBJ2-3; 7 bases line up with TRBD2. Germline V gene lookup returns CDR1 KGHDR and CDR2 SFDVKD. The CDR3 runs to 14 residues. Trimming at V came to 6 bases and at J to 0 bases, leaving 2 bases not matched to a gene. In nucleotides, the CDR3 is TGTGCCACCAGTCCAGCGGGAAGCACAGATACGCAGTATTTT. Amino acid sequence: CATSPAGSTDTQYF.